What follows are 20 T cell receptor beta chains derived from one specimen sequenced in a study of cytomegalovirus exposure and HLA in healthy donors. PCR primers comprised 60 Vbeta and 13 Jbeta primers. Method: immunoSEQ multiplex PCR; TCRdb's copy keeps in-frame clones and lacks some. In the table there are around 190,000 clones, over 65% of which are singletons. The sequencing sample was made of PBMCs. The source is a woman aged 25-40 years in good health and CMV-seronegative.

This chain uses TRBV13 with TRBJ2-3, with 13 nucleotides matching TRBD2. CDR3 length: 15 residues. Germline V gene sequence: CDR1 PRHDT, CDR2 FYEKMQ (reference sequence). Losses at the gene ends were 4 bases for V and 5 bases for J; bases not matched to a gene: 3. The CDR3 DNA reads TGTGCCAGCAGCTCCCGACTAGCGGGAGGAGATACGCAGTATTTT. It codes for CASSSRLAGGDTQYF.

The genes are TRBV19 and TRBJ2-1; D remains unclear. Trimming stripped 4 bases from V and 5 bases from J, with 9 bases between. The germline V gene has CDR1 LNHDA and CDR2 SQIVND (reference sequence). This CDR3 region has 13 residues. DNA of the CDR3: TGTGCCAGTAGTACCGACTTGCACAATGAGCAGTTCTTC. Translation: CASSTDLHNEQFF. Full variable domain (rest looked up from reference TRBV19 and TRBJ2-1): DGGITQSPKYLFRKEGQNVTLSCEQNLNHDAMYWYRQDPGQGLRLIYYSQIVNDFQKGDIAEGYSVSREKKESFPLTVTSAQKNPTAFYLCASSTDLHNEQFFGPGTRLTVL.

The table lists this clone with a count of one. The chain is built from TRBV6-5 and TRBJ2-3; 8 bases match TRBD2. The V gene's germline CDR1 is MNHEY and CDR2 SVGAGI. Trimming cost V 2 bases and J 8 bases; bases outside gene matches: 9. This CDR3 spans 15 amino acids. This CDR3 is CASSYLGLAGGTQYF. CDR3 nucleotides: TGTGCCAGCAGTTACCTGGGGTTGGCGGGGGGTACGCAGTATTTT.

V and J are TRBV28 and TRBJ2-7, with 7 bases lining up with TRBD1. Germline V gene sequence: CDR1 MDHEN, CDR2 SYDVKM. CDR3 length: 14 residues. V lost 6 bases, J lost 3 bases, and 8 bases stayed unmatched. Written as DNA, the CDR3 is TGTGCCAGCAGGATAGGGACAGCACTCTACGAGCAGTACTTC. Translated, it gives CASRIGTALYEQYF.

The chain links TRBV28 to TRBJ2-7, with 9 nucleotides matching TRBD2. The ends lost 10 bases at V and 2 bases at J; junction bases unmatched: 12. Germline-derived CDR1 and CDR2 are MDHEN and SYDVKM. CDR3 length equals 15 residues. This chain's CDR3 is CATREGSGTAYEQYF. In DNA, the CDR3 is TGTGCCACGCGGGAGGGGAGCGGGACCGCCTACGAGCAGTACTTC.

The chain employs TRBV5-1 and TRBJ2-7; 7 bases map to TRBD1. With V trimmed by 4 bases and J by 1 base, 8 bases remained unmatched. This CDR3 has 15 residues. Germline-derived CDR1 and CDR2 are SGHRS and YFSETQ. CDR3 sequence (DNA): TGCGCCAGCAGCCCCGGACAGGTCGAATCCTACGAGCAGTACTTC. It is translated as CASSPGQVESYEQYF. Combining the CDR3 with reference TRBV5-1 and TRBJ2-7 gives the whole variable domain KAGVTQTPRYLIKTRGQQVTLSCSPISGHRSVSWYQQTPGQGLQFLFEYFSETQRNKGNFPGRFSGRQFSNSRSEMNVSTLELGDSALYLCASSPGQVESYEQYFGPGTRLTVT.

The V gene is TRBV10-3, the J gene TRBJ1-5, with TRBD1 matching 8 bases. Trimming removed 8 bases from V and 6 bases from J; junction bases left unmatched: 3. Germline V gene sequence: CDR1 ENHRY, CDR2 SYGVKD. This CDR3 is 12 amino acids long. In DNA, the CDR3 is TGTGCCATCGGACAGGGAGGTCAGCCCCAGCATTTT. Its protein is CAIGQGGQPQHF.

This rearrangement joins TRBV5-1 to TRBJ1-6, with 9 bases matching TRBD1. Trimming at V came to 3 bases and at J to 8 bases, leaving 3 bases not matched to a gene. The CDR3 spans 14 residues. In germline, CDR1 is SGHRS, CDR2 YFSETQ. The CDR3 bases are TGCGCCAGCAGCTCCTGGACAGGGGATTCACCCCTCCACTTT. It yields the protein CASSSWTGDSPLHF. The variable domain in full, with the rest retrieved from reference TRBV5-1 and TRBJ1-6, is KAGVTQTPRYLIKTRGQQVTLSCSPISGHRSVSWYQQTPGQGLQFLFEYFSETQRNKGNFPGRFSGRQFSNSRSEMNVSTLELGDSALYLCASSSWTGDSPLHFGNGTRLTVT.

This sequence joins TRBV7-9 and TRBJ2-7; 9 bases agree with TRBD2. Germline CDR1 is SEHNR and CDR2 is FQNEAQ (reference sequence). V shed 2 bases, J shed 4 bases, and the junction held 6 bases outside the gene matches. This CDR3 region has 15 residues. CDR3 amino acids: CASSLSTSGPYEQYF. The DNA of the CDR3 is TGTGCCAGCAGCTTATCGACTAGCGGTCCTTACGAGCAGTACTTC.

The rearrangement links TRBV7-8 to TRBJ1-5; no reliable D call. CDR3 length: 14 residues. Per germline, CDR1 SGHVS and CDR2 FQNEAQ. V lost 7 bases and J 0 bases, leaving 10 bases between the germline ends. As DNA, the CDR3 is TGTGCCAGCACCCCCGTCCTTAGCAATCAGCCCCAGCATTTT. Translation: CASTPVLSNQPQHF.

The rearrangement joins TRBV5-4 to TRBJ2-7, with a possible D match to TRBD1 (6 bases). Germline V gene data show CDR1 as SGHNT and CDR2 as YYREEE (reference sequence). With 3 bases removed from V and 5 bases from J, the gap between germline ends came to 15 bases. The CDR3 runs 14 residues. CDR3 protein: CASSSPSRGDEQYF. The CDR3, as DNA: TGTGCCAGCAGCTCCCCCAGCAGGGGTGACGAGCAGTACTTC.

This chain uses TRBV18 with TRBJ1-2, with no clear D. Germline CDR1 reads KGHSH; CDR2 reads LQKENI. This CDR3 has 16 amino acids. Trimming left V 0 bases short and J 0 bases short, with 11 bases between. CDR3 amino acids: CASSPPFSPANYGYTF. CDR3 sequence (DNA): TGTGCCAGCTCACCACCATTTTCACCAGCTAACTATGGCTACACCTTC.

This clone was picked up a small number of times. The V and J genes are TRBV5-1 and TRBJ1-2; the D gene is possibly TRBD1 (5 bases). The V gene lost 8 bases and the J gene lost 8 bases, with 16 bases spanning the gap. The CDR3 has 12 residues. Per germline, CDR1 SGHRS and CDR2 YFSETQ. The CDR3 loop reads CASYGGAGGYTF. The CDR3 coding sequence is TGCGCCAGTTATGGTGGGGCAGGCGGCTACACCTTC.

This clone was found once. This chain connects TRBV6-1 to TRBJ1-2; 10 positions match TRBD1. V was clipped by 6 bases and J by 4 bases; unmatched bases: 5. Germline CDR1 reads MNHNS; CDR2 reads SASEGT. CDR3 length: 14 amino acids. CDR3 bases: TGTGCCAGCAGGAGGGACAGGGGACCCTATGGCTACACCTTC. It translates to CASRRDRGPYGYTF.

The DNA for the CDR3 is TGTGCCACCAGCAGAGGACAGGGGTATGAAAAACTGTTTTTT. It is translated as CATSRGQGYEKLFF. V and J are TRBV15 and TRBJ1-4; 8 nucleotides agree with TRBD1. Germline V gives CDR1 LNHNV, CDR2 YYDKDF (reference sequence). This CDR3 comprises 14 residues. V was clipped by 1 base and J by 6 bases; unmatched bases: 1.

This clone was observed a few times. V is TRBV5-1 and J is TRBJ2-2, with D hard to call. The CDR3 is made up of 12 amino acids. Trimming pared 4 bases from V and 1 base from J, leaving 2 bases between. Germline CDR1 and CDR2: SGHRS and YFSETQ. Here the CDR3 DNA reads TGCGCCAGCAGCCTGAACACCGGGGAGCTGTTTTTT. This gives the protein CASSLNTGELFF.

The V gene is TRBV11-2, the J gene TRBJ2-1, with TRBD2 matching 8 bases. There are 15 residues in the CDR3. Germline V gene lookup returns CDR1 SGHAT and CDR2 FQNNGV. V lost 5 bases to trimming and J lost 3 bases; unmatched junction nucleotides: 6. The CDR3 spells CASSPLAGNYNEQFF. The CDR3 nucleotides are TGTGCCAGCAGCCCTTTAGCGGGAAACTACAATGAGCAGTTCTTC.

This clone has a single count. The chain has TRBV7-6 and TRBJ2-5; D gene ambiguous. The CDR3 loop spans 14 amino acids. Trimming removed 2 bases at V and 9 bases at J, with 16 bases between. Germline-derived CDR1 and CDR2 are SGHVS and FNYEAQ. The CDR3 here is CASSLNGDLIAQYF. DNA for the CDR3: TGTGCCAGCAGCTTAAACGGTGATCTTATTGCCCAGTACTTC.

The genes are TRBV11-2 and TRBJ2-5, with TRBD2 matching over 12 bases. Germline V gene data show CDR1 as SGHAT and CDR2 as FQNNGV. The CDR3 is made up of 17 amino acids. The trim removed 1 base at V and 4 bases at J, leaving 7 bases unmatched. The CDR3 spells CASSLVGLAGNVETQYF. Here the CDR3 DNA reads TGTGCCAGCAGCTTAGTAGGACTAGCGGGAAATGTAGAGACCCAGTACTTC.

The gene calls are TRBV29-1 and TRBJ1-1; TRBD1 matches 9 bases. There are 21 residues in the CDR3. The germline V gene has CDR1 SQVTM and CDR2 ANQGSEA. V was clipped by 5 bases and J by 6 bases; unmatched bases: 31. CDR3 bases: TGCAGCGTTCCACCCCGGCACGGGACAGGGCCAGGGCCCAGAACAAATCCTGAAGCTTTCTTT. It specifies CSVPPRHGTGPGPRTNPEAFF.